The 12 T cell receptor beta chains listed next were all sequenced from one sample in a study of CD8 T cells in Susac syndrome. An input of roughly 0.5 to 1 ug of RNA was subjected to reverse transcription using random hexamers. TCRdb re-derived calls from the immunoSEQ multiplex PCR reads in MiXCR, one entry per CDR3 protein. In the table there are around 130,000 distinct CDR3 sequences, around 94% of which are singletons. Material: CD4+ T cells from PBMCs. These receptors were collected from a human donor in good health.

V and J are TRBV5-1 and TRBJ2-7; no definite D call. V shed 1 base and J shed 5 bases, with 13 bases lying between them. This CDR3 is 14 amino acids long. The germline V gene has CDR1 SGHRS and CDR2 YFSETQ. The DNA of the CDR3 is TGCGCCAGCAGCTTGTCCGGACCGTCCGACGAGCAGTACTTC. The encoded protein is CASSLSGPSDEQYF. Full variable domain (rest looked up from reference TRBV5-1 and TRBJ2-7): KAGVTQTPRYLIKTRGQQVTLSCSPISGHRSVSWYQQTPGQGLQFLFEYFSETQRNKGNFPGRFSGRQFSNSRSEMNVSTLELGDSALYLCASSLSGPSDEQYFGPGTRLTVT.

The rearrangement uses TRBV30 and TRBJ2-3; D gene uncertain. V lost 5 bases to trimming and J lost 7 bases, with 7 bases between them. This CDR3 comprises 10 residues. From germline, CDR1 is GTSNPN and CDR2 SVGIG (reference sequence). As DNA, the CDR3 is TGTGCCTGGGGAACAAATACGCAGTATTTT. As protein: CAWGTNTQYF.

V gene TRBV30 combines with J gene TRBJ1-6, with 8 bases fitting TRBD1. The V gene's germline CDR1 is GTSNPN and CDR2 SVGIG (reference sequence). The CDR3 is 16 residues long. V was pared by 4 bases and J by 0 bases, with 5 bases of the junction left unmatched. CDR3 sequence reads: CAWTGGLLSYNSPLHF. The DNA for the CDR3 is TGTGCCTGGACAGGGGGCCTACTCTCCTATAATTCACCCCTCCACTTT.

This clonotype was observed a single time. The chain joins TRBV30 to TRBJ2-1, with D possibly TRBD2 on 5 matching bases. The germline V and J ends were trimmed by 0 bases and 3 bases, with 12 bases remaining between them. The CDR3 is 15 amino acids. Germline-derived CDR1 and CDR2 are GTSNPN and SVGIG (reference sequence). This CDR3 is CAWSVPADLYNEQFF. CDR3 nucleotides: TGTGCCTGGAGTGTGCCAGCGGACCTCTACAATGAGCAGTTCTTC.

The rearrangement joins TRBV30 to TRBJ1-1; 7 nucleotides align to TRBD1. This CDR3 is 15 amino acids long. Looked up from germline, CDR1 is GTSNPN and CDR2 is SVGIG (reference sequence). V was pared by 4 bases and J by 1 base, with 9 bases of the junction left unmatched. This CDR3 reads CAWTPLEGANTEAFF. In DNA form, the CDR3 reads TGTGCCTGGACCCCTTTGGAGGGGGCGAACACTGAAGCTTTCTTT.

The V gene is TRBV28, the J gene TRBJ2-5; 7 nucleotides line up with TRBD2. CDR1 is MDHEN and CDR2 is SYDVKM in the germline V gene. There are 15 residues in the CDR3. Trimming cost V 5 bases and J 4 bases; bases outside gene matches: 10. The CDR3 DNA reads TGTGCCAGCAGTGTCTGGGGGGGTCGAAGAGAGACCCAGTACTTC. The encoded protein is CASSVWGGRRETQYF.

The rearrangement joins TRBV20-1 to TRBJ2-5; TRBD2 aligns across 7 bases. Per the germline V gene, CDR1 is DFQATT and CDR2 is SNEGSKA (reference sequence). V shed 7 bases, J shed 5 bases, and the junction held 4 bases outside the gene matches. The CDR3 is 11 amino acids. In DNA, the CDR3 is TGCAGTGGACTAGCTGGTGAGACCCAGTACTTC. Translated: CSGLAGETQYF.

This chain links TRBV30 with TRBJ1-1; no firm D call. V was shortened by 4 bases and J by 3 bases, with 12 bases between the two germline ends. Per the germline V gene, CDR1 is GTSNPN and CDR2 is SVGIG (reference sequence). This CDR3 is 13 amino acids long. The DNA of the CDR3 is TGTGCCTGGACGGGTGGAAGGGACACTGAAGCTTTCTTT. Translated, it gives CAWTGGRDTEAFF.

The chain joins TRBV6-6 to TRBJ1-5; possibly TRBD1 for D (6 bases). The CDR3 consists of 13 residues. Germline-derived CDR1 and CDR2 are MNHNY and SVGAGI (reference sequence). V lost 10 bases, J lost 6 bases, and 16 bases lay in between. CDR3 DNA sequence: TGTGCCACTGGTCCGGCGGACAGTCAGCCCCAGCATTTT. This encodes CATGPADSQPQHF.

The CDR3 spells CSAFDGNTGELFF. The CDR3 coding sequence is TGCAGTGCTTTCGACGGGAACACCGGGGAGCTGTTTTTT. The chain combines TRBV20-1 with TRBJ2-2; D remains unclear. Germline CDR1 is DFQATT and CDR2 is SNEGSKA (reference sequence). With 5 bases removed from V and 1 base from J, the gap between germline ends came to 8 bases. The CDR3 covers 13 residues.

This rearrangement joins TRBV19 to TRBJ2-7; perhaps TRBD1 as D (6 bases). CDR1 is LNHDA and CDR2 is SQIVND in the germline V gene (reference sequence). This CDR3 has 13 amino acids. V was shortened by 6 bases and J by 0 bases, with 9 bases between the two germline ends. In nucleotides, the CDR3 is TGTGCCAGTAGCCTACAGGGCTCCTACGAGCAGTACTTC. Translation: CASSLQGSYEQYF.

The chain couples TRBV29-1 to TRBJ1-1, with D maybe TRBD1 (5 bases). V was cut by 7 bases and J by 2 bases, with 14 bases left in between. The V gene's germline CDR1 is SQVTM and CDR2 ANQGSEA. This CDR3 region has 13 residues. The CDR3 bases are TGCAGCGGTTCCGGGACCGACAACACTGAAGCTTTCTTT. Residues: CSGSGTDNTEAFF.